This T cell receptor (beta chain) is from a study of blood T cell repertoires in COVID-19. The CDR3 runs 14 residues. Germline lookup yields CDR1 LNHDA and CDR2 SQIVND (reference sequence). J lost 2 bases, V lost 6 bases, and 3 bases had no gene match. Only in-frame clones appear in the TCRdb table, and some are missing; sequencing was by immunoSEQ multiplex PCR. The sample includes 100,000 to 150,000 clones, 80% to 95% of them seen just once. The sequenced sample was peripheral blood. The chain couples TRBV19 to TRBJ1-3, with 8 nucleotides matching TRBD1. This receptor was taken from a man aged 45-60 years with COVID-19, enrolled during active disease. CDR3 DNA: TGTGCCAGTAGCCGACAGGGGCCTGGAAACACCATATATTTT. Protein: CASSRQGPGNTIYF.